This is a list of T cell receptor beta chains from one sample in a study of regulatory T cells in long-lasting Graves disease. Each CDR3 protein gets one entry after TCRdb re-called the multiplex PCR reads with MiXCR. Of hundreds of thousands of distinct CDR3 sequences in the sample, roughly 12% were seen once. In addition, the sample was reused for a study of T cells in Graves' hyperthyroidism and ophthalmopathy.

Sequencing used peripheral blood mononuclear cells (PBMCs), obtained at new diagnosis, from a patient treated with antithyroid drugs. The source of these receptors is a young man with Graves disease. Each CDR3 is given with its conserved first and last residue. A D gene is named only where the DNA matches it firmly. Clone size is stated in some rows and not others, as once, few, many or a class when expanded.

TRBV20-1,TRBJ2-3,-,many,CSARDISRLGDTQYF,TGCAGTGCTAGAGATATCAGCCGTTTGGGAGATACGCAGTATTTT
TRBV5-1,TRBJ2-7,TRBD1,-,CASRTGQGIHEQYF,TGCGCCAGTCGAACGGGACAGGGCATCCACGAGCAGTACTTC
TRBV5-5,TRBJ1-1,-,few,CASSLARSRSLNTEAFF,TGTGCCAGCAGTCTGGCCCGCTCTAGGTCCTTGAACACTGAAGCTTTCTTT
TRBV28,TRBJ2-1,-,many,CASSLFIIAPTYNEQFF,TGTGCCAGCAGTTTGTTTATCATAGCTCCAACCTACAATGAGCAGTTCTTC
TRBV6-5,TRBJ1-2,-,many,CASSYLYGYTF,TGTGCCAGCAGTTACCTTTATGGCTACACCTTC
TRBV13,TRBJ2-2,-,-,CASTRFTGEPFF,TGTGCCAGCACGAGGTTTACCGGGGAGCCGTTTTTT
TRBV6-1,TRBJ2-2,-,many,CASSEAGGRGELFF,TGTGCCAGCAGTGAAGCCGGGGGCCGGGGGGAGCTGTTTTTT
TRBV5-1,TRBJ2-3,-,-,CASSLRILDSGLSTDTQYF,TGCGCCAGCAGCTTACGGATACTAGATAGCGGCTTATCCACAGATACGCAGTATTTT
TRBV3-1,TRBJ2-2,TRBD1,many,CASSHDRVAGELFF,TGTGCCAGCAGCCACGACAGGGTTGCCGGGGAGCTGTTTTTT
TRBV27,TRBJ2-1,-,-,CASSLLAGAINEQFF,TGTGCCAGCAGTTTATTGGCGGGGGCTATCAATGAGCAGTTCTTC
TRBV12-3/TRBV12-4,TRBJ2-7,-,-,CASSSPMVLGSEQYF,TGTGCCAGCAGTAGTCCGATGGTCCTTGGGTCCGAGCAGTACTTC
TRBV12-3/TRBV12-4,TRBJ2-5,-,many,CASSFWSGAQETQYF,TGTGCCAGCAGTTTTTGGTCCGGGGCCCAAGAGACCCAGTACTTC
TRBV6-2/TRBV6-3,TRBJ2-7,-,-,CASKQQPQGVNEQYF,TGTGCCAGCAAACAACAACCCCAGGGAGTCAACGAGCAGTACTTC
TRBV9,TRBJ2-3,TRBD2,few,CASSGTLSGGRNTQYF,TGTGCCAGCAGCGGGACCCTGTCCGGGGGGAGGAATACGCAGTATTTT
TRBV5-1,TRBJ2-5,-,few,CASSLRRAEETQYF,TGCGCCAGCAGCCTGAGGAGGGCCGAGGAGACCCAGTACTTC
TRBV5-1,TRBJ2-7,TRBD2,many,CASSTSGSYEQYF,TGCGCCAGCAGCACTAGCGGGAGCTACGAGCAGTACTTC
TRBV20-1,TRBJ2-7,TRBD1,-,CSARDNRRDRGHEQYF,TGCAGTGCTAGAGATAATAGGCGGGACAGGGGGCACGAGCAGTACTTC
TRBV7-2,TRBJ2-7,-,many,CASSLKGAEEQYF,TGTGCCAGCAGCTTAAAAGGGGCGGAGGAGCAGTACTTC
TRBV6-2/TRBV6-3,TRBJ2-1,TRBD2,many,CASSLSGASYNEQFF,TGTGCCAGCAGTCTAAGCGGGGCCTCCTACAATGAGCAGTTCTTC
TRBV29-1,TRBJ2-5,-,-,CSVEGSRGGQTQYF,TGCAGCGTTGAAGGGAGCCGGGGTGGGCAGACCCAGTACTTC
TRBV5-1,TRBJ1-2,-,many,CASSLGGLGYTF,TGCGCCAGCAGCTTGGGAGGGCTCGGCTACACCTTC
TRBV11-2,TRBJ2-7,TRBD1,many,CASSQTGYEQYF,TGTGCCAGCAGCCAGACAGGGTACGAGCAGTACTTC
TRBV11-3,TRBJ2-3,TRBD2,few,CASSLGGRRDTQYF,TGTGCCAGCAGCTTAGGCGGGAGAAGAGATACGCAGTATTTT
TRBV6-9,TRBJ2-3,-,few,CASSEVRTDAQYF,TGCGCCAGCAGTGAGGTCAGAACAGATGCGCAGTATTTT
TRBV10-2,TRBJ2-3,TRBD2,-,CASSELAGRDTQYF,TGCGCCAGCAGTGAATTAGCGGGCCGGGATACGCAGTATTTT
TRBV5-1,TRBJ2-7,-,-,CASSPVGGPAQSSSYEQYF,TGCGCCAGCAGCCCGGTGGGGGGCCCGGCGCAGAGCTCCTCCTACGAGCAGTACTTC
TRBV27,TRBJ2-3,TRBD2,many,CASSFITSGRKDTQYF,TGTGCCAGCAGTTTTATAACTAGCGGGAGAAAAGATACGCAGTATTTT
TRBV29-1,TRBJ2-3,-,-,CSVEDYPRAADTQYF,TGCAGCGTTGAAGATTATCCCAGGGCTGCAGATACGCAGTATTTT
TRBV5-1,TRBJ1-1,TRBD1,few,CASSGTGWQTEAFF,TGCGCCAGCAGCGGGACAGGGTGGCAAACTGAAGCTTTCTTT
TRBV28,TRBJ1-1,-,few,CASSHSEAFF,TGTGCCAGCAGCCACTCTGAAGCTTTCTTT
TRBV3-1,TRBJ2-1,-,many,CASSRGTSNEQFF,TGTGCCAGCAGCCGCGGGACTTCTAATGAGCAGTTCTTC
TRBV12-3/TRBV12-4,TRBJ2-7,-,many,CASRGTFYEQYF,TGTGCCAGCAGGGGGACATTTTATGAGCAGTACTTC
TRBV19,TRBJ2-6,TRBD2,many,CASSFERGSGANVLTF,TGTGCCAGTAGTTTTGAGCGGGGGTCTGGGGCCAACGTCCTGACTTTC
TRBV18,TRBJ2-7,-,many,CASSYTSGYEQYF,TGTGCCAGCTCTTACACTTCAGGTTACGAGCAGTACTTC
TRBV6-5,TRBJ2-7,-,-,CASSYSAGGFRPYEQYF,TGTGCCAGCAGTTACTCGGCCGGGGGCTTCAGGCCCTACGAGCAGTACTTC
TRBV12-3/TRBV12-4,TRBJ2-7,TRBD1,few,CASGQGAVEQYF,TGTGCCAGCGGGCAGGGGGCCGTTGAGCAGTACTTC
TRBV19,TRBJ1-1,-,-,CASSMGSLAEAFF,TGTGCCAGTAGTATGGGCTCACTAGCTGAAGCTTTCTTT